The 29 T cell receptor beta chains in this list originate from one sample, sequenced in a study of T cells in Graves' hyperthyroidism and ophthalmopathy. The CDR3 regions of TCR beta were amplified from RNA transcripts. Using the HTBI primer set, a first-round RT-PCR was run on the TCR CDR3. TCRdb independently ran MiXCR on the multiplex PCR reads; one entry per CDR3 protein. In the table there are about 300,000 distinct CDR3 sequences, roughly 19% of which are singletons. Sequencing used blood. These receptors were collected from a man over 45 with Graves' ophthalmopathy.

This clonotype was counted many times. The rearrangement links TRBV25-1 to TRBJ1-1; D is unclear. V lost 3 bases and J lost 1, with 0 bases in between. CDR1 is MGHDK and CDR2 is SYGVNS in the germline V gene. The CDR3 totals 11 residues. CDR3 bases: TGTGCCAGCAGTGAGAACACTGAAGCTTTCTTT. Encoded protein: CASSENTEAFF.

This clonotype was counted at least ten times. The chain has TRBV5-4 and TRBJ2-3, with TRBD1 as a possible D gene (5 bases). This CDR3 is 15 amino acids long. Trimming removed 1 base at V and 1 base at J, with 10 bases between. Looked up from germline, CDR1 is SGHNT and CDR2 is YYREEE (reference sequence). Written as DNA, the CDR3 is TGTGCCAGCAGCTTGACAGGAGTACGCACAGATACGCAGTATTTT. Its translation is CASSLTGVRTDTQYF.

This sequence joins TRBV19 and TRBJ2-1, with 14 bases matching TRBD2. V was pared by 4 bases and J by 1 base, with 15 bases of the junction left unmatched. Germline loops: CDR1 LNHDA, CDR2 SQIVND (reference sequence). The CDR3 sequence is 21 residues long. The CDR3 DNA follows: TGTGCCAGTAGTACGGGACTAGCGGGAGTAGGAACTGGTTTGTCCTACAATGAGCAGTTCTTC. Translation: CASSTGLAGVGTGLSYNEQFF.

This clonotype was found a few times. This chain joins TRBV7-2 and TRBJ2-2; 10 nucleotides agree with TRBD2. Trimming at V came to 5 bases and at J to 6 bases, leaving 6 bases not matched to a gene. In germline, CDR1 is SGHTA, CDR2 FQGNSA. This CDR3 comprises 15 residues. CDR3 in DNA: TGTGCCAGCAGCCCGACTAGCGGGTACGCCGGGGAGCTGTTTTTT. It yields the protein CASSPTSGYAGELFF. Based on the CDR3 plus reference TRBV7-2 and TRBJ2-2, the full variable domain is GAGVSQSPSNKVTEKGKDVELRCDPISGHTALYWYRQSLGQGLEFLIYFQGNSAPDKSGLPSDRFSAERTGGSVSTLTIQRTQQEDSAVYLCASSPTSGYAGELFFGEGSRLTVL.

The chain carries TRBV10-3 and TRBJ2-3; TRBD2 aligns across 7 bases. Germline V lookup: CDR1 ENHRY, CDR2 SYGVKD. The CDR3 totals 14 residues. J gave up 3 bases and V 8 bases, and 8 bases lay outside the gene matches. Here the CDR3 reads CAIGEGNPTDTQYF. CDR3 DNA sequence: TGTGCCATCGGGGAGGGCAACCCAACAGATACGCAGTATTTT.

This clonotype showed up many times. The chain joins TRBV18 to TRBJ2-2; D uncertain. There are 17 residues in the CDR3. The germline gives CDR1 KGHSH, CDR2 LQKENI. Between the trimmed V and J ends, which lost 2 bases and 0 bases, there was a span of 13 bases. The CDR3 nucleotides read TGTGCCAGCTCACCAACGACCGGCAGATCGAACACCGGGGAGCTGTTTTTT. It translates to CASSPTTGRSNTGELFF.

Many counts were recorded for this clonotype. The genes are TRBV7-9 and TRBJ1-2; 9 bases match TRBD1. The CDR3 totals 15 residues. V gave up 6 bases and J gave up 2 bases; unmatched junction bases: 7. Germline-derived CDR1 and CDR2 are SEHNR and FQNEAQ (reference sequence). The chain's CDR3 is CASRMGTGPNYGYTF. The DNA of the CDR3 is TGTGCCAGCAGGATGGGGACAGGGCCCAACTATGGCTACACCTTC.

This clonotype was counted ten times or more. The V and J genes are TRBV28 and TRBJ1-5; D is unresolved. The length of the CDR3 is 14 residues. V shed 7 bases and J shed 3 bases, with 13 bases lying between them. Germline V gene data show CDR1 as MDHEN and CDR2 as SYDVKM. CDR3 in amino acids: CASIDGFFNQPQHF. For the CDR3, the DNA is TGTGCCAGCATTGACGGATTCTTCAATCAGCCCCAGCATTTT.

There are many counts of this clonotype. The chain combines TRBV5-1 with TRBJ1-1; no definite D call. There are 13 residues in the CDR3. Trimming cost V 3 bases and J 5 bases, with 11 bases left between them. The germline gives CDR1 SGHRS, CDR2 YFSETQ. CDR3 nucleotides: TGCGCCAGCAGCTCCCTCGGTGGGACTGAAGCTTTCTTT. It encodes CASSSLGGTEAFF.

This rearrangement joins TRBV25-1 to TRBJ2-1; unclear D gene. CDR1 is MGHDK and CDR2 is SYGVNS in the germline V gene. V was trimmed by 0 bases and J by 7 bases, leaving 7 bases between them. CDR3 size: 13 residues. The CDR3 nucleotides read TGTGCCAGCAGTGAATATCAGGATAATGAGCAGTTCTTC. Amino acids: CASSEYQDNEQFF.

This clonotype was seen ten or more times. The chain employs TRBV20-1 and TRBJ1-6; no clear D. The V end lost 0 bases, the J end lost 5 bases, and 5 bases lay between the germline ends. Germline values: CDR1 DFQATT, CDR2 SNEGSKA (reference sequence). This CDR3 is 13 amino acids long. CDR3 residues: CSARDINNSPLHF. CDR3 bases: TGCAGTGCTAGAGATATTAATAATTCACCCCTCCACTTT.

The chain joins TRBV7-9 to TRBJ2-1; TRBD2 aligns across 13 bases. Trimming at V came to 5 bases and at J to 10 bases, leaving 8 bases not matched to a gene. CDR3 length equals 15 residues. Germline loops: CDR1 SEHNR, CDR2 FQNEAQ (reference sequence). This chain's CDR3 is CASSQGLAGVREQFF. CDR3 in DNA: TGTGCCAGCAGCCAAGGACTAGCGGGAGTGCGAGAGCAGTTCTTC. Full variable domain (rest looked up from reference TRBV7-9 and TRBJ2-1): DTGVSQNPRHKITKRGQNVTFRCDPISEHNRLYWYRQTLGQGPEFLTYFQNEAQLEKSRLLSDRFSAERPKGSFSTLEIQRTEQGDSAMYLCASSQGLAGVREQFFGPGTRLTVL.

This clonotype occurred a few times. The gene calls are TRBV24-1 and TRBJ2-1; a weak D match, TRBD1 (5 bases). The CDR3 spans 14 residues. The germline V gene has CDR1 KGHDR and CDR2 SFDVKD. V was shortened by 4 bases and J by 3 bases, with 9 bases between the two germline ends. In nucleotides, the CDR3 is TGTGCCACCAGTGACCTGGGGCGCTACAATGAGCAGTTCTTC. It translates to CATSDLGRYNEQFF.

Here the CDR3 DNA reads TGTGCCAGTAGTATAGGTGGACGGGGGTCAAATCAGCCCCAGCATTTT. Protein: CASSIGGRGSNQPQHF. This chain uses TRBV19 with TRBJ1-5; tentatively, D is TRBD1 (5 bases). V lost 1 base, J lost 4 bases, and 14 bases lay in between. This CDR3 is built from 16 residues. Germline CDR1 is LNHDA and CDR2 is SQIVND (reference sequence).

The rearrangement uses TRBV5-4 and TRBJ2-1; 13 bases fit TRBD2. The CDR3 sequence is 15 residues long. V shed 4 bases, J shed 9 bases, and the junction held 7 bases outside the gene matches. Germline lookup yields CDR1 SGHNT and CDR2 YYREEE (reference sequence). The CDR3 region has the DNA TGTGCCAGCAGCCAAGGGACTAGCGGGATCTCTGAGCAGTTCTTC. Translation gives CASSQGTSGISEQFF.

This clonotype has ten or more counts. The rearrangement joins TRBV11-2 to TRBJ2-3, with TRBD2 matching 7 bases. The CDR3 totals 17 residues. Germline trimming cut 1 base from V and 4 bases from J; bases unmatched to any gene: 11. Germline lookup yields CDR1 SGHAT and CDR2 FQNNGV. The CDR3 coding sequence is TGTGCCAGCAGCTTAGCCCTCCTCGGACTAGGCGCAGATACGCAGTATTTT. Amino acids: CASSLALLGLGADTQYF.

The chain carries TRBV20-1 and TRBJ2-3; 12 bases line up with TRBD2. CDR3 length: 16 residues. V lost 3 bases to trimming and J lost 5 bases; unmatched junction nucleotides: 9. Germline V CDR1 and CDR2: DFQATT, SNEGSKA (reference sequence). The CDR3 spells CSARARLAGVVDTQYF. CDR3 in DNA: TGCAGTGCTAGGGCTCGACTAGCGGGAGTGGTAGATACGCAGTATTTT.

This clonotype has at least ten counts. The chain is built from TRBV13 and TRBJ2-1; D perhaps matches TRBD2 (5 bases). This CDR3 contains 12 residues. The ends were cut back, 4 bases at V and 7 bases at J, with 8 bases in the middle. Germline assignment: CDR1 PRHDT and CDR2 FYEKMQ (reference sequence). The CDR3 nucleotides are TGTGCCAGCAGCTCCCGGAGGAATGAGCAGTTCTTC. Amino acid sequence: CASSSRRNEQFF.

This sequence joins TRBV6-2 or TRBV6-3 and TRBJ2-2; D may be TRBD1 (6 bases). CDR3 length: 13 amino acids. CDR1 MNHEY and CDR2 SVGEGT come from the germline V gene. V lost 6 bases and J 5 bases, leaving 10 bases between the germline ends. The CDR3, as DNA: TGTGCCAGCAGAACGCAGGGGACCGGGGAGCTGTTTTTT. Its translation is CASRTQGTGELFF.

This rearrangement joins TRBV6-1 to TRBJ2-3; TRBD1 might be the D (5 bases). The V end lost 5 bases, the J end lost 2 bases, and 11 bases lay between the germline ends. Looked up from germline, CDR1 is MNHNS and CDR2 is SASEGT. The CDR3 is made up of 14 amino acids. This CDR3 reads CASSQQGATDTQYF. DNA for the CDR3: TGTGCCAGCAGTCAACAAGGGGCCACAGATACGCAGTATTTT.

This clonotype was recorded at least ten times. The chain couples TRBV28 to TRBJ2-7, with TRBD1 matching 8 bases. The CDR3 is 18 residues long. V shed 5 bases, J shed 1 base, and the junction held 16 bases outside the gene matches. The V gene's germline CDR1 is MDHEN and CDR2 SYDVKM. CDR3 sequence: CASSDGFRAGQGSYEQYF. CDR3 nucleotide sequence: TGTGCCAGCAGTGATGGGTTCCGGGCAGGACAGGGTTCCTACGAGCAGTACTTC.

The chain employs TRBV28 and TRBJ1-2; possible D gene TRBD1, 5 bases. Trimming removed 3 bases from V and 7 bases from J, with 21 bases in between. Germline V gene sequence: CDR1 MDHEN, CDR2 SYDVKM. The CDR3 loop spans 16 amino acids. CDR3 sequence (DNA): TGTGCCAGCAGTTTCGGAAGTGAGGAAGGGGAGGTTGGCTACACCTTC. Amino acid sequence: CASSFGSEEGEVGYTF.

This clonotype was recorded at least ten times. The chain employs TRBV11-2 and TRBJ2-1; TRBD1 matches 7 bases. Germline trimming cut 5 bases from V and 5 bases from J; bases unmatched to any gene: 12. Germline CDR1 reads SGHAT; CDR2 reads FQNNGV. This CDR3 has 16 amino acids. The CDR3, as DNA: TGTGCCAGCAGCCATCGGGTTAATCAGGGGGACAATGAGCAGTTCTTC. It specifies CASSHRVNQGDNEQFF.

The gene calls are TRBV5-4 and TRBJ1-2; TRBD1 aligns across 7 bases. The V gene end was trimmed by 10 bases and the J gene end by 5 bases; junction bases not matched to a gene: 5. The CDR3 loop spans 11 amino acids. Germline CDR1 SGHNT, CDR2 YYREEE (reference sequence). Here the CDR3 DNA reads TGTGCCTGGGGGGACAGATATGGCTACACCTTC. This encodes CAWGDRYGYTF.

Many counts were recorded for this clonotype. The chain employs TRBV28 and TRBJ2-5; TRBD2 matches 9 bases. CDR3 size: 15 residues. Germline values: CDR1 MDHEN, CDR2 SYDVKM. J gave up 4 bases and V 3 bases, and 6 bases lay outside the gene matches. The CDR3 coding sequence is TGTGCCAGCAGTTTCTTAGCGGGAGAGGGAGAGACCCAGTACTTC. It specifies CASSFLAGEGETQYF.

This clonotype came up a few times. The chain uses TRBV5-1 and TRBJ2-5, with 7 bases matching TRBD2. V gave up 4 bases and J gave up 5 bases; unmatched junction bases: 14. The CDR3 runs to 16 residues. Germline CDR1 is SGHRS and CDR2 is YFSETQ. The CDR3 DNA reads TGCGCCAGCAGCCCTGGCCATGTGGGAGGGCTGGAGACCCAGTACTTC. This translates into CASSPGHVGGLETQYF. The variable domain in full, completed from reference TRBV5-1 and TRBJ2-5, reads KAGVTQTPRYLIKTRGQQVTLSCSPISGHRSVSWYQQTPGQGLQFLFEYFSETQRNKGNFPGRFSGRQFSNSRSEMNVSTLELGDSALYLCASSPGHVGGLETQYFGPGTRLLVL.

This clonotype was counted a few times. This chain uses TRBV5-5 with TRBJ2-2; D is unclear. V shed 2 bases and J shed 4 bases, with 12 bases lying between them. CDR1 is SGHKS and CDR2 is YYEKEE in the germline V gene (reference sequence). This CDR3 comprises 15 residues. In nucleotides, the CDR3 is TGTGCCAGCAGCTTCGAAGGGTTTAGCACCGGGGAGCTGTTTTTT. Encoded protein: CASSFEGFSTGELFF.

V is TRBV10-3 and J is TRBJ2-1, with TRBD2 matching 7 bases. V was clipped by 6 bases and J by 9 bases; unmatched bases: 14. The CDR3 spans 15 residues. Germline CDR1 reads ENHRY; CDR2 reads SYGVKD. The CDR3 DNA sequence: TGTGCCATCAGGGAGACTAGCCCCTCGGACGGTGAGCAGTTCTTC. This sequence encodes CAIRETSPSDGEQFF.

This clonotype showed up just a few times. The chain has TRBV7-8 and TRBJ1-5, with 8 bases matching TRBD1. Trimming took 5 bases from V and 7 from J; bases not matched to a gene: 10. CDR3 length: 15 amino acids. Germline loops: CDR1 SGHVS, CDR2 FQNEAQ. The CDR3 DNA sequence: TGTGCCAGCAGCCCCCGGACAGGGCGAGGACAGCCCCAGCATTTT. Protein product: CASSPRTGRGQPQHF.